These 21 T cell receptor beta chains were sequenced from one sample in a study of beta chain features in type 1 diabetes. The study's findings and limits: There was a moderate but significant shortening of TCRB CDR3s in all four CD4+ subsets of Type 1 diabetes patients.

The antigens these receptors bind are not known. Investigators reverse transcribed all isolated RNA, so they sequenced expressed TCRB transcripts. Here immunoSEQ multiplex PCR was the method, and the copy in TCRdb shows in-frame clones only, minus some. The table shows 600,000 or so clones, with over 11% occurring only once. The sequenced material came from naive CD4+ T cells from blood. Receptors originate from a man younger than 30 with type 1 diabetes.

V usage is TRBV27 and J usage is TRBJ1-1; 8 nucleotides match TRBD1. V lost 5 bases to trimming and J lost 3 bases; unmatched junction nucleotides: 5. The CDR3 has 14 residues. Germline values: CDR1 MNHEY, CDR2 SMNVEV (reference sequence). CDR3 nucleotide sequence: TGTGCCAGCAGTCAGGGGGCGTGGGACACTGAAGCTTTCTTT. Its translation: CASSQGAWDTEAFF.

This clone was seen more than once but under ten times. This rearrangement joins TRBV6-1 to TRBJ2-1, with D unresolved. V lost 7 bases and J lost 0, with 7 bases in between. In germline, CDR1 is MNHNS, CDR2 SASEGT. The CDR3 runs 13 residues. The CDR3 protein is CASMADSYNEQFF. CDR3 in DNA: TGTGCCAGCATGGCAGACTCCTACAATGAGCAGTTCTTC.

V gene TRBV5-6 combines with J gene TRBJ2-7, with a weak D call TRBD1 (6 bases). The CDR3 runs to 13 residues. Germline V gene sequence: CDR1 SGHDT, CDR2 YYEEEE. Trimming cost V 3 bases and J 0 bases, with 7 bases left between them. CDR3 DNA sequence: TGTGCCAGCAGCTGGACAGCCTCCTACGAGCAGTACTTC. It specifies CASSWTASYEQYF.

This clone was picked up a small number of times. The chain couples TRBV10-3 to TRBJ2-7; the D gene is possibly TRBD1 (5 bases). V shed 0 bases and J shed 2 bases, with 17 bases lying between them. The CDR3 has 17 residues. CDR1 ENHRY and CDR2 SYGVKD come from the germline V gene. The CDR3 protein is CAISESKTASTTYEQYF. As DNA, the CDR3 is TGTGCCATCAGTGAGTCCAAGACAGCTAGTACTACCTACGAGCAGTACTTC.

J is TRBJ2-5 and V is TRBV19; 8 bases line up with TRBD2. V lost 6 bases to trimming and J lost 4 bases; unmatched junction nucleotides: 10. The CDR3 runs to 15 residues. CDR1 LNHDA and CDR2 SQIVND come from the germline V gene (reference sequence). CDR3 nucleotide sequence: TGTGCCAGTAGCTCCGAGCGGGAGAGAGGAGAGACCCAGTACTTC. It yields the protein CASSSERERGETQYF.

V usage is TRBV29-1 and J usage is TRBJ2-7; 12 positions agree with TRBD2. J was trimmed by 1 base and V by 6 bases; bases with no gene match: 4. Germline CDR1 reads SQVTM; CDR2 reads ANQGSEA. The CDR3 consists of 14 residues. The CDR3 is CSVLTSGGSYEQYF. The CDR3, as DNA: TGCAGCGTCCTGACTAGCGGGGGTTCCTACGAGCAGTACTTC.

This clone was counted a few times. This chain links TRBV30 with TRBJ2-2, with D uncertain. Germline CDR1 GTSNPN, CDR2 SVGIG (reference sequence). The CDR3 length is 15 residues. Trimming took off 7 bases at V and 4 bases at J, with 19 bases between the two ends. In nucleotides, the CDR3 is TGTGCCTCCTCTTTTCGGCTTAGTGGCACCGGGGAGCTGTTTTTT. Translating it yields CASSFRLSGTGELFF.

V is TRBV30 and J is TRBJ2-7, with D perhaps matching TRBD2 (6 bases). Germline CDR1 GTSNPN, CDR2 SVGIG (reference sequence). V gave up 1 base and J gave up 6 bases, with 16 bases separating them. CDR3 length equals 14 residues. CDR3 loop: CAWSGGTKKFEQYF. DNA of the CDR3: TGTGCCTGGAGTGGCGGGACCAAAAAATTCGAGCAGTACTTC.

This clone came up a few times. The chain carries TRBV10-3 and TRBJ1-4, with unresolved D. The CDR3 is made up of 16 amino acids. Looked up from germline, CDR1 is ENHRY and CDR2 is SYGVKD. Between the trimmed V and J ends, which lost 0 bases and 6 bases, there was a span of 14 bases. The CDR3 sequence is CAISESTGSRYEKLFF. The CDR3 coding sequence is TGTGCCATCAGTGAGTCGACTGGGTCCCGGTATGAAAAACTGTTTTTT.

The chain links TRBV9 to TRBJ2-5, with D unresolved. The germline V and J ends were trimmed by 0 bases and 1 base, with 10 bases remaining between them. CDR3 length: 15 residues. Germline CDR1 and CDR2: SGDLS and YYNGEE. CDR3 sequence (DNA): TGTGCCAGCAGCGTAGCCCCAGGACCCCAAGAGACCCAGTACTTC. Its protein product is CASSVAPGPQETQYF.

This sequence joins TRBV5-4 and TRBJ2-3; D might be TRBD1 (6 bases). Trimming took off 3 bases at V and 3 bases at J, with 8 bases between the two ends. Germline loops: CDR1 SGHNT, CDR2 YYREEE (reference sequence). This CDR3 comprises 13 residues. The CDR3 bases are TGTGCCAGCAGCTACGGACAGACAGATACGCAGTATTTT. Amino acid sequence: CASSYGQTDTQYF. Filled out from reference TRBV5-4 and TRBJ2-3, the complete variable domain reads ETGVTQSPTHLIKTRGQQVTLRCSSQSGHNTVSWYQQALGQGPQFIFQYYREEENGRGNFPPRFSGLQFPNYSSELNVNALELDDSALYLCASSYGQTDTQYFGPGTRLTVL.

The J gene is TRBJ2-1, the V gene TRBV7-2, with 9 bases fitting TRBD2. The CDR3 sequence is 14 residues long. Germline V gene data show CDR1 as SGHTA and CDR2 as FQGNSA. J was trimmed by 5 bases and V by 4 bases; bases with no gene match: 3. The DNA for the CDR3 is TGTGCCAGCAGCTCTAGCGGGGTTAACAATGAGCAGTTCTTC. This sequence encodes CASSSSGVNNEQFF. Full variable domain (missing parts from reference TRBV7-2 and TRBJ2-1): GAGVSQSPSNKVTEKGKDVELRCDPISGHTALYWYRQSLGQGLEFLIYFQGNSAPDKSGLPSDRFSAERTGGSVSTLTIQRTQQEDSAVYLCASSSSGVNNEQFFGPGTRLTVL.

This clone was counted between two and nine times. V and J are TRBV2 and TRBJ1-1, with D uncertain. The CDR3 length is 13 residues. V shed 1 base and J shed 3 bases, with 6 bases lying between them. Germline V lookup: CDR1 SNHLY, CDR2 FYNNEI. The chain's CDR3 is CASSEEGYTEAFF. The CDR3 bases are TGTGCCAGCAGTGAAGAAGGGTACACTGAAGCTTTCTTT.

The CDR3 sequence is CASRSTGANVLTF. CDR3 sequence (DNA): TGTGCCAGCAGGTCTACTGGGGCCAACGTCCTGACTTTC. V usage is TRBV6-5 and J usage is TRBJ2-6; no clear D gene. V was clipped by 6 bases and J by 2 bases, with 5 bases between them. Germline-derived CDR1 and CDR2 are MNHEY and SVGAGI. The CDR3 runs 13 residues.

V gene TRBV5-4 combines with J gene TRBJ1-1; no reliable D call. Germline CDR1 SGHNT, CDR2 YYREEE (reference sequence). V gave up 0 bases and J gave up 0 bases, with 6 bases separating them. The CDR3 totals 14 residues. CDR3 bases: TGTGCCAGCAGCTTGGCAAATATGAACACTGAAGCTTTCTTT. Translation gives CASSLANMNTEAFF.

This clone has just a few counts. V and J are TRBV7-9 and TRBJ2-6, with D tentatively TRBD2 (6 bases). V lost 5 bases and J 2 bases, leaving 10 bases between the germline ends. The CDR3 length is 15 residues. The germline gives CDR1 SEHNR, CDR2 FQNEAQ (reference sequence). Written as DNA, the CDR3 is TGTGCCAGCAGCCGGTGGGAGGCTGGGGCCAACGTCCTGACTTTC. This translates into CASSRWEAGANVLTF.

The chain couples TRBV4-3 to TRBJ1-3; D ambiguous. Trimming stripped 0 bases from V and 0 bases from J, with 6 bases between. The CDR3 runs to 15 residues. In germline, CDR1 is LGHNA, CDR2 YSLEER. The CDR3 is CASSQDGGSGNTIYF. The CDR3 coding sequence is TGCGCCAGCAGCCAAGACGGAGGCTCTGGAAACACCATATATTTT.

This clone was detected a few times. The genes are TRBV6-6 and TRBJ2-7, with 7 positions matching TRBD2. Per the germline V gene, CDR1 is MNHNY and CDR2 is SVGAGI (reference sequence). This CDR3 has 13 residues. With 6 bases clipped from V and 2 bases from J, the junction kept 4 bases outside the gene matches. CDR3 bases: TGTGCCAGCAGCCACGGGAGGACCTACGAGCAGTACTTC. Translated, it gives CASSHGRTYEQYF.

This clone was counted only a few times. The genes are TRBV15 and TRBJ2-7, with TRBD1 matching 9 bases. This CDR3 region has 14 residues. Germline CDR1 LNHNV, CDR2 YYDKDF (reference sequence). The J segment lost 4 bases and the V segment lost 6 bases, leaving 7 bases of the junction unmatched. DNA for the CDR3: TGTGCCACCAGAAAGGACAGGGGAATATACGAGCAGTACTTC. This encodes CATRKDRGIYEQYF. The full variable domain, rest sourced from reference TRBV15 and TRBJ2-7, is DAMVIQNPRYQVTQFGKPVTLSCSQTLNHNVMYWYQQKSSQAPKLLFHYYDKDFNNEADTPDNFQSRRPNTSFCFLDIRSPGLGDTAMYLCATRKDRGIYEQYFGPGTRLTVT.

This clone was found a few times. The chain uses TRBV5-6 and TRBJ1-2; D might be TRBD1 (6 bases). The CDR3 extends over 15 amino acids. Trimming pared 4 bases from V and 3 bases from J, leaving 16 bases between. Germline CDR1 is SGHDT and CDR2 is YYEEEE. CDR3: CASSPRTELYYGYTF. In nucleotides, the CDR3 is TGTGCCAGCAGCCCAAGGACAGAACTGTACTATGGCTACACCTTC.

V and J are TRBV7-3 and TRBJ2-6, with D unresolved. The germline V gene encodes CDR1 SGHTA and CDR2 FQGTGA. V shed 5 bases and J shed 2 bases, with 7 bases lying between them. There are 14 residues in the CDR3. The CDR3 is CASSLFAGANVLTF. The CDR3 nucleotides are TGTGCCAGCAGCCTTTTCGCTGGGGCCAACGTCCTGACTTTC.